This T cell receptor (beta chain) was found in a study of blood T cell repertoires in COVID-19. The assay was immunoSEQ multiplex PCR, and TCRdb's table has in-frame clones only and misses some. Altogether fewer than 250,000 clones are present, 65% to 85% being singletons, with the ten largest covering less than 3.5%. Losses at the gene ends were 0 bases for V and 5 bases for J; bases not matched to a gene: 2. CDR1 is SGHRS, CDR2 YFSETQ, per germline. The CDR3 runs to 14 residues. The chain carries TRBV5-1 and TRBJ2-1; 7 nucleotides line up with TRBD2. This clonotype originated in a young woman who had been exposed to COVID-19. The sample consisted of PBMCs or T cells enriched from blood (not recorded which). CDR3: CASSLEAGNNEQFF. As DNA, the CDR3 is TGCGCCAGCAGCTTGGAAGCGGGAAACAATGAGCAGTTCTTC. Full variable domain (rest looked up from reference TRBV5-1 and TRBJ2-1): KAGVTQTPRYLIKTRGQQVTLSCSPISGHRSVSWYQQTPGQGLQFLFEYFSETQRNKGNFPGRFSGRQFSNSRSEMNVSTLELGDSALYLCASSLEAGNNEQFFGPGTRLTVL.